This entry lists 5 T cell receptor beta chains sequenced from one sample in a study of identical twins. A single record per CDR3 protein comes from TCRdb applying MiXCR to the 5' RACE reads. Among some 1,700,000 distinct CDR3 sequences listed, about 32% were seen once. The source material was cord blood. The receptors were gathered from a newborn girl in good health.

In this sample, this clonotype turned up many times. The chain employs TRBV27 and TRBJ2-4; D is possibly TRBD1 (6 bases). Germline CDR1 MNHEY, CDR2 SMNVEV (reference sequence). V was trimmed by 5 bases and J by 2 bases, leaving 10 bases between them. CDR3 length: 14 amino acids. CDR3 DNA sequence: TGTGCCAGCAGTCTTCAGGGGACCAAAAACATTCAGTACTTC. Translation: CASSLQGTKNIQYF.

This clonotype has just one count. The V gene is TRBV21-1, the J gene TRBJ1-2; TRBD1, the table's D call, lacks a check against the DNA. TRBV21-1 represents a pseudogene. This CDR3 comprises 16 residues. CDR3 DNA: TGTGCCAGCAGCAAAGGGTGGGACAGGGCTAACTATGGCTACACCTTC. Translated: CASSKGWDRANYGYTF.

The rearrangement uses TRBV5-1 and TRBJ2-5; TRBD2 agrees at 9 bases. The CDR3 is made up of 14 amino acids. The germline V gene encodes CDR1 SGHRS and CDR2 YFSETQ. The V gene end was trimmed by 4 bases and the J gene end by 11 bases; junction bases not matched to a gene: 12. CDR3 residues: CASSLKTSGTEQYF. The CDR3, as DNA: TGCGCCAGCAGCCTTAAGACTAGCGGCACGGAGCAGTACTTC.

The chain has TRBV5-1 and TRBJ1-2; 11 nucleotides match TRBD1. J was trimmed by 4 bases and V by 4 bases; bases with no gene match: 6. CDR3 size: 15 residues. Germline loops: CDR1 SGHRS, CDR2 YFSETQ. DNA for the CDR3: TGCGCCAGCAGCGGGGGACAGGGGGATGGCTATGGCTACACCTTC. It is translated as CASSGGQGDGYGYTF.

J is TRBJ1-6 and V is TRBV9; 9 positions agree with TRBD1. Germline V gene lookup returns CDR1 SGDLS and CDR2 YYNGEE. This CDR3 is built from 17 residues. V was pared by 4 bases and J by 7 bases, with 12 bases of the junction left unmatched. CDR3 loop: CASSTRDRVFENSPLHF. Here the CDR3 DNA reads TGTGCCAGCAGCACACGGGACAGGGTGTTTGAGAATTCACCCCTCCACTTT.